This TCR beta chain emerged from a study of T cell clones after liver transplantation. Study as a whole: Post-transplant blood was tracked for graft-donor-reactive T cell clones identified in a pre-transplant mixed lymphocyte reaction. Three of eight recipients were HCV-positive; others had non-autoimmune, non-viral indications.

There are 14 residues in the CDR3. Germline loops: CDR1 SGHAT, CDR2 FQNNGV. V was cut by 3 bases and J by 4 bases, with 12 bases left in between. Sorting of unstimulated PBMCs yielded separate CD3+CD4+ and CD3+CD8+ fractions. Method: immunoSEQ multiplex PCR; TCRdb's copy keeps in-frame clones and lacks some. The sample contains approximately 68,000 clones, around 80% of which appear only once. Here the sequenced sample was CD4+ T cells from blood, taken before liver transplant. The genes are TRBV11-2 and TRBJ1-2; no firm D call. This TCR came from a human donor who received a liver transplant. CDR3 in DNA: TGTGCCAGCAGCTTTGGCCCCCTGAGCTATGGCTACACCTTC. It encodes CASSFGPLSYGYTF. Full variable domain (outside the CDR3, taken from reference TRBV11-2 and TRBJ1-2): EAGVAQSPRYKIIEKRQSVAFWCNPISGHATLYWYQQILGQGPKLLIQFQNNGVVDDSQLPKDRFSAERLKGVDSTLKIQPAKLEDSAVYLCASSFGPLSYGYTFGSGTRLTVV.